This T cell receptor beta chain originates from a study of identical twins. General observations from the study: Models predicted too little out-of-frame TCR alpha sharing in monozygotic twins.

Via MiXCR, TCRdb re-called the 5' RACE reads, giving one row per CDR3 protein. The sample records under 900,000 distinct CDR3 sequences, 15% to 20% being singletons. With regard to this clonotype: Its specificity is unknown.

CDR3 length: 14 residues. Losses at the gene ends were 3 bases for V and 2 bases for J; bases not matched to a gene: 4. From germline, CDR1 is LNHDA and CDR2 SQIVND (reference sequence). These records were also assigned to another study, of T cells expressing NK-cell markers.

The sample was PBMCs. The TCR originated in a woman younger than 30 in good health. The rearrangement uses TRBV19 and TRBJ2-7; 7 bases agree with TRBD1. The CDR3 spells CASSMRQGPYEQYF. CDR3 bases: TGTGCCAGTAGTATGAGACAGGGTCCCTACGAGCAGTACTTC.